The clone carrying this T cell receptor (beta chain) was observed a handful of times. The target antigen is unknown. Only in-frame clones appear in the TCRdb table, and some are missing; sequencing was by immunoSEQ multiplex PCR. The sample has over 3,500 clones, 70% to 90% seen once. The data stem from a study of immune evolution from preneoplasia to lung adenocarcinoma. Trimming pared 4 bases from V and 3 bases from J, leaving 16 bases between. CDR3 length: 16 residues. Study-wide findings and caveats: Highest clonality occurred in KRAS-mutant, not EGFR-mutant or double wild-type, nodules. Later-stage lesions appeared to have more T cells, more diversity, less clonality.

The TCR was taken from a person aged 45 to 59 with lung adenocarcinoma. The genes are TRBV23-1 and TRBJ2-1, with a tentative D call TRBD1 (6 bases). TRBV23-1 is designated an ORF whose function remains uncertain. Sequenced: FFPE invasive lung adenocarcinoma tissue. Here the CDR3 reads CASSRKNGQNYNEQFF. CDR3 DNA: TGCGCCAGCAGTCGAAAGAACGGACAGAACTACAATGAGCAGTTCTTC.